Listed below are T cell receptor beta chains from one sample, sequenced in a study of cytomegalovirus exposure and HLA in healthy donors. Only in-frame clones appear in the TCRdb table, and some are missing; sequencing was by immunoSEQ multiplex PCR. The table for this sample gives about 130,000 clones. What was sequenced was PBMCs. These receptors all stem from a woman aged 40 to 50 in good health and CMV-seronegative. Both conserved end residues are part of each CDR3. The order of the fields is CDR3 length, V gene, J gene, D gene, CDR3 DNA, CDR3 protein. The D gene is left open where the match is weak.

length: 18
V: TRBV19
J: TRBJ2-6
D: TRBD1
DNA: TGTGCCAGTAGTACCTTCGGGACAGGGAACTCTGGGGCCAACGTCCTGACTTTC
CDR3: CASSTFGTGNSGANVLTF

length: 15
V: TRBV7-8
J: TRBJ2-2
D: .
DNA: TGTGCCAGCAGCTTAGAGGCCAGGGGTGCCGGGGAGCTGTTTTTT
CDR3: CASSLEARGAGELFF

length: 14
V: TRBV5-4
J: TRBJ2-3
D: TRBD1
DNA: TGTGCCAGCAGCCCGGGACAGGGGGACGATACGCAGTATTTT
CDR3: CASSPGQGDDTQYF

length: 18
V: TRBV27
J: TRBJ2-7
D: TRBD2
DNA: TGTGCCAGCAGTTTAGACTTAGGGCTAGCGGGGAGCTCCTACGAGCAGTACTTC
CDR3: CASSLDLGLAGSSYEQYF

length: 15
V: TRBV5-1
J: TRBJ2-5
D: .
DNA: TGCGCCAGCAGCTTGGAACCCAGTTCACAAGAGACCCAGTACTTC
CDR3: CASSLEPSSQETQYF

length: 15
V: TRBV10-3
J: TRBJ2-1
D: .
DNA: TGTGCCATCAGCCTGGCCGGGGGGCTGATGCGCGAGCAGTTCTTC
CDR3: CAISLAGGLMREQFF

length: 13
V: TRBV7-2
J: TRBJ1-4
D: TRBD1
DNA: TGTGCCAGCAGTCGACAGGGCCCTGAAAAACTGTTTTTT
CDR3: CASSRQGPEKLFF

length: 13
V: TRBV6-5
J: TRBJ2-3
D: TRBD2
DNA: TGTGCCAGCACGGCGGGGGGTTCAGATACGCAGTATTTT
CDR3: CASTAGGSDTQYF

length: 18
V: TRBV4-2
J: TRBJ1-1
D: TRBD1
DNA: TGTGCCAGCAGCCAAGTCTACCGAGGGGGCTTTCAGGATGGTGAAGCTTTCTTT
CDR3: CASSQVYRGGFQDGEAFF

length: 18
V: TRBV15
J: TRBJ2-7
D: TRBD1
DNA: TGTGCCACCAGCAGAGATGGTCTTATGGGGACAGGGGACGACGAGCAGTACTTC
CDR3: CATSRDGLMGTGDDEQYF

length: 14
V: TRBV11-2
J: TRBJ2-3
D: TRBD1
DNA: TGTGCCAGCAGCCGACGACAGGGACCAGATACGCAGTATTTT
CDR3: CASSRRQGPDTQYF

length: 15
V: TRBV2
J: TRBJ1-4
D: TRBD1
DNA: TGTGCCAGCAGCAGGGGGAGTAGGACTAATGAAAAACTGTTTTTT
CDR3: CASSRGSRTNEKLFF

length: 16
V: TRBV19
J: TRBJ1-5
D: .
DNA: TGTGCCAGTAGTCCCCACTCCGGGGGTAACAATCAGCCCCAGCATTTT
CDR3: CASSPHSGGNNQPQHF

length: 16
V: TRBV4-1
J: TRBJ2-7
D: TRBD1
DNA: TGCGCCAGCAGCCAAGATAGGACAGGTTTTTCCTACGAGCAGTACTTC
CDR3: CASSQDRTGFSYEQYF

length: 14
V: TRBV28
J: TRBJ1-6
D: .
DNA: TGTGCCAGCAGTTACGCAGGGTATAATTCACCCCTCCACTTT
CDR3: CASSYAGYNSPLHF

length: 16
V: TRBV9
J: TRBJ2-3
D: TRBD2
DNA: TGTGCCAGCAGCGTCCTCCCGGGGGGGGTGGCAGATACGCAGTATTTT
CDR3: CASSVLPGGVADTQYF

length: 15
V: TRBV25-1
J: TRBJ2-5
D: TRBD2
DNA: TGTGCCAGCAGTCCCACCGGGGGGGGCATAGAGACCCAGTACTTC
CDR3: CASSPTGGGIETQYF

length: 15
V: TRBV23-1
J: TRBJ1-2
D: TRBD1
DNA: TGCGCCAGCAGTCAAAGGGACAGGGAGCCCTATGGCTACACCTTC
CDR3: CASSQRDREPYGYTF

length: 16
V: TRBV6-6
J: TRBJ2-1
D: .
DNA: TGTGCCAGCTCAATTAGACCCCCAGGTTCTGACAATGAGCAGTTCTTC
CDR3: CASSIRPPGSDNEQFF

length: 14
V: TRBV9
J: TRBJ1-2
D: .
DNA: TGTGCCAGCAGCCCGAATGTGGCAGACTATGGCTACACCTTC
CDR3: CASSPNVADYGYTF

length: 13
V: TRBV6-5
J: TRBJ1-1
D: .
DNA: TGTGCCAGCAAAACGGGAGGGCACACTGAAGCTTTCTTT
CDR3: CASKTGGHTEAFF

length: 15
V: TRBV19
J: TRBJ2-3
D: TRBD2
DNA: TGTGCCAGTAGTATCGGGCGGGGGGGGACAGATACGCAGTATTTT
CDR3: CASSIGRGGTDTQYF

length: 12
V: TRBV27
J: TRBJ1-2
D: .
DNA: TGTGCCAGCAGTTCCGGGAACTATGGCTACACCTTC
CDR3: CASSSGNYGYTF

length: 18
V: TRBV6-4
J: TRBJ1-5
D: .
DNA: TGTGCCAGCAGTGACAGTGGGTCCCTGGGAGGGCCCAAACAGCCCCAGCATTTT
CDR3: CASSDSGSLGGPKQPQHF

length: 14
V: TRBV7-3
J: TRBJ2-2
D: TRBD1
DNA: TGTGCCAACCAGGGACAGGGTGGGACCGGGGAGCTGTTTTTT
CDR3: CANQGQGGTGELFF

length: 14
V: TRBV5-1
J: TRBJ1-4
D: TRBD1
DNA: TGCGCCAGCAGCACACAGGGGGGGGGTGAAAAACTGTTTTTT
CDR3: CASSTQGGGEKLFF

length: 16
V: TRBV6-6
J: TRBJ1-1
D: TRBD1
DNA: TGTGCCAGCAGTTACTCGTGGACAGGGGGCCGGACTGAAGCTTTCTTT
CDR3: CASSYSWTGGRTEAFF

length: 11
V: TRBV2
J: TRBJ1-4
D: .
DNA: TGTGCCGTTACGGGGAATGAAAAACTGTTTTTT
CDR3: CAVTGNEKLFF

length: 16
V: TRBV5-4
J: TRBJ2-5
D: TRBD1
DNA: TGTGCCAGCAGCTTGCAACCGGGACAGGGGTTTGAGACCCAGTACTTC
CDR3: CASSLQPGQGFETQYF

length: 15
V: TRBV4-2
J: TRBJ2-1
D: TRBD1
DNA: TGTGCCAGCAGCCAAAGGGACAGGGGAGGCAATGAGCAGTTCTTC
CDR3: CASSQRDRGGNEQFF

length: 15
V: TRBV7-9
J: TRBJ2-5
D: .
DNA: TGTGCCAGCGGTCAGATAGCGTCGCCCGGGGAGACCCAGTACTTC
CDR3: CASGQIASPGETQYF

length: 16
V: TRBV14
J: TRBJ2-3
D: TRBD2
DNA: TGTGCCAGCAGCCAACGACTAGCAGATAACACAGATACGCAGTATTTT
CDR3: CASSQRLADNTDTQYF

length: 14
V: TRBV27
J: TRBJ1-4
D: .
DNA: TGTGCCAGCAGTTTCCGCGGCCGATACGAAAAACTGTTTTTT
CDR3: CASSFRGRYEKLFF

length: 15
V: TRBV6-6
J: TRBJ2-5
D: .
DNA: TGTGCCAGCGGTACACACGGCGGGGGCAGAAAGACCCAGTACTTC
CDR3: CASGTHGGGRKTQYF

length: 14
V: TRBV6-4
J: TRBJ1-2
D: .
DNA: TGTGCCAGCAGTGACTACAGGATTAAGTTGGGCTACACCTTC
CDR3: CASSDYRIKLGYTF

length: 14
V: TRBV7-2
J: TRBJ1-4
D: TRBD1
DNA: TGTGCCAGCAGCTTAGGCAGGGGGAACGAAAAACTGTTTTTT
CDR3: CASSLGRGNEKLFF

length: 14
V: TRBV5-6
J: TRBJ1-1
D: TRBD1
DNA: TGTGCCAGTGACCGAGCAGGGGGCTACACTGAAGCTTTCTTT
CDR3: CASDRAGGYTEAFF

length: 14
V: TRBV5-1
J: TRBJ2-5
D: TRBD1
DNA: TGCGCCAGCAGCTCAGGGACAGCAGGGGAGACCCAGTACTTC
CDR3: CASSSGTAGETQYF

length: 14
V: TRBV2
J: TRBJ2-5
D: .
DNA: TGTGCCAGCAGCCAAACGGGGACTCAAGAGACCCAGTACTTC
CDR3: CASSQTGTQETQYF

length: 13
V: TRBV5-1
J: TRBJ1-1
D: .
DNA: TGCGCCAGCACCACAGGGCTCGGCACTGAAGCTTTCTTT
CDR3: CASTTGLGTEAFF

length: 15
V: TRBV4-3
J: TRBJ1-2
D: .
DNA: TGCGCCAGCAGCCAAGAATTTTTAGCACCCTATGGCTACACCTTC
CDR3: CASSQEFLAPYGYTF

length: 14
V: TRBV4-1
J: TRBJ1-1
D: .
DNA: TGCGCCAGCAGCCGAGTGACAGTGAACACTGAAGCTTTCTTT
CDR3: CASSRVTVNTEAFF

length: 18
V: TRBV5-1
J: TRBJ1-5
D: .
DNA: TGCGCCAGCAGCCTCGGGATCGGAGGGCTAGCTAGCAATCAGCCCCAGCATTTT
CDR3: CASSLGIGGLASNQPQHF

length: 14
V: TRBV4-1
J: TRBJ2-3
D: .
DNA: TGCGCCAGCAGCCAACCCGGCGGAGCAGATACGCAGTATTTT
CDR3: CASSQPGGADTQYF

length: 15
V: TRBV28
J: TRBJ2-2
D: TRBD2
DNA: TGTGCCAGCAGTTTAAGCGGGGGGGCCAGCGGGGAGCTGTTTTTT
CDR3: CASSLSGGASGELFF

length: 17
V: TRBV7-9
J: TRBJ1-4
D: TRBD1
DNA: TGTGCCAGCAGCTTTATGACAGGGGGCGCGTATAGTGAAAAACTGTTTTTT
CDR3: CASSFMTGGAYSEKLFF

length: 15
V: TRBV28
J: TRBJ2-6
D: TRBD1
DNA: TGTGCCAGCAGTCAGGGGGCATCTGGGGCCAACGTCCTGACTTTC
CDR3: CASSQGASGANVLTF

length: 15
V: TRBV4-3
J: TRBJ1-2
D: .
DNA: TGCGCCAGCAGCCAAGCACTGTTGGTGCTTTATGGCTACACCTTC
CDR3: CASSQALLVLYGYTF

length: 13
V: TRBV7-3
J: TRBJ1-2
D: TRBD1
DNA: TGTGCCAGCAGCTCCCGACAGGGTGATGGCTACACCTTC
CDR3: CASSSRQGDGYTF

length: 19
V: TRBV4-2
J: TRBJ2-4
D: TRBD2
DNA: TGTGCCAGCAGCCAGGGCCCTAGCGGGGACTACCTAGCCAAAAACATTCAGTACTTC
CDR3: CASSQGPSGDYLAKNIQYF

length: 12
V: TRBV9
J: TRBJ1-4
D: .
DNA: TGTGCCAGCAGCCCAGGGGAAGAAAAACTGTTTTTT
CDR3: CASSPGEEKLFF

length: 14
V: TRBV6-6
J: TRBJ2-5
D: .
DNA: TGTGCCAGCAAAGGTCCGGGGAGCCAAGAGACCCAGTACTTC
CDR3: CASKGPGSQETQYF

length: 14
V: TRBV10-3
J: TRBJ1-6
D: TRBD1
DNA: TGTGCCATCAAGGGACAGGTTGGTAATTCACCCCTCCACTTT
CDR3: CAIKGQVGNSPLHF

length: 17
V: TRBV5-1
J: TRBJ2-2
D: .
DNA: TGCGCCAGCAGCTTCCCAACAGGACTGGACCAGGGGGGGGAGCTGTTTTTT
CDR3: CASSFPTGLDQGGELFF

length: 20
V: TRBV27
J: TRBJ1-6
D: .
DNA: TGTGCCAGCAGGTCAGCAGTTGACCGTCGACAAATCTCCTATAATTCACCCCTCCACTTT
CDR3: CASRSAVDRRQISYNSPLHF